This T cell receptor (beta chain) was identified during a study of blood T cell repertoires in COVID-19. For the study at large: Whether acute or convalescent, the COVID-19 samples came from the United States, Italy and Spain. From T cells, B-cell-depleted T cells, or PBMCs came the material, which was cDNA or gDNA.

With 3 bases removed from V and 0 bases from J, the gap between germline ends came to 12 bases. In germline, CDR1 is LNHDA, CDR2 SQIVND (reference sequence). The CDR3 loop spans 16 amino acids. Authors' processing steps: It was from reference gene primer amplification that nucleated cell counts were estimated. Assay: immunoSEQ multiplex PCR; the TCRdb copy retains only in-frame clones and omits some. V and J calls and clone size come straight from that table; D and trimming were deduced from the DNA. The repertoire holds 470,000 or so clones, with 70% to 90% as singletons. The source material was peripheral blood. The TCR sequence derives from a human donor in a cohort sampled during active COVID-19. The V gene is TRBV19, the J gene TRBJ1-5; D remains unclear. CDR3 DNA: TGTGCCAGTAGTATCCCCAACAGTTATAGCAATCAGCCCCAGCATTTT. It translates to CASSIPNSYSNQPQHF.